A selection of T cell receptor beta chains follows, all from one sample in a study of blood T cell repertoires in COVID-19. Assay used: immunoSEQ multiplex PCR; TCRdb lists only in-frame clones, some missing. The sample holds about 140,000 clones; about three quarters are singletons and the top ten take roughly 2.9%. The sequencing input was PBMCs or T cells enriched from blood (not recorded which). The source of these receptors is a woman aged 50 to 60 who had recovered from COVID-19. Each CDR3 is given with its conserved first and last residue.

TRBV18	TRBJ2-3	CASSPQDRVSTDTQYF
TRBV5-1	TRBJ1-4	CASSLGREGRNEKLFF
TRBV7-9	TRBJ2-3	CASSLLAGGADTQYF
TRBV6-5	TRBJ2-1	CASSYTTSYNEQFF
TRBV5-5	TRBJ1-6	CASSLENFDNSPLHF
TRBV4-2	TRBJ2-1	CASSQDSRGSYNEQFF
TRBV3-1/TRBV3-2	TRBJ2-7	CALPYEQYF
TRBV5-1	TRBJ2-1	CASSLEGLAGYNEQFF
TRBV5-4	TRBJ1-6	CASSPTPGGNSPLHF
TRBV23-1	TRBJ1-2	CASSQSPAGNYGYTF
TRBV14	TRBJ1-5	CASSRDPQGTQHF
TRBV5-1	TRBJ2-1	CASSLVDRGLTYNEQFF
TRBV10-1	TRBJ2-1	CASSESRTSGDNEQFF
TRBV5-1	TRBJ2-5	CASSQPGGRETQYF
TRBV7-8	TRBJ2-5	CASSPGHTEETQYF
TRBV30	TRBJ1-2	CAWSVFGGYGYTF
TRBV7-8	TRBJ2-3	CASSLAGASTDTQYF
TRBV2	TRBJ2-5	CASRAGTGRKETQYF
TRBV6-4	TRBJ2-1	CASSDSHSGSGEQFF
TRBV12-3/TRBV12-4	TRBJ1-2	CASSLAWENGYTF
TRBV5-8	TRBJ1-3	CASRRRTGSSGNTIYF
TRBV4-1	TRBJ1-6	CASSRGQDSSPLHF
TRBV12-5	TRBJ2-7	CASGLRGGQKPYEQYF
TRBV5-1	TRBJ2-2	CASRSPGQSNTGELFF
TRBV3-1/TRBV3-2	TRBJ2-2	CASSHGGAFLDTGELFF
TRBV4-1	TRBJ1-6	CASSQGPADSPLHF
TRBV28	TRBJ1-5	CASSLIPGQGALGNQPQHF
TRBV6-5	TRBJ1-1	CASSRGPNTEAFF
TRBV19	TRBJ1-1	CASSIGDNVRTEAFF
TRBV4-2	TRBJ2-7	CASSQGASWSGTYEQYF
TRBV6-6	TRBJ1-5	CASSYSSRGNNQPQHF
TRBV7-3	TRBJ2-3	CASSSKGGADTQYF
TRBV7-2	TRBJ2-2	CASSLGQAGRAGELFF
TRBV2	TRBJ1-2	CARRRQGSYGYTF
TRBV5-5	TRBJ2-1	CASSFERQGSYNEQFF
TRBV5-4	TRBJ2-7	CASSLVTGAVGEQYF
TRBV10-1	TRBJ2-2	CASSERLSGYTGELFF
TRBV9	TRBJ2-2	CASSVGVGRSTGELFF
TRBV30	TRBJ2-1	CAWSVLGGGPNEQFF
TRBV9	TRBJ1-3	CASSSLGQGALRSGNTIYF
TRBV24-1	TRBJ1-2	CATSDWADYGYTF
TRBV18	TRBJ1-4	CASSPPSAGVDHEKLFF
TRBV5-1	TRBJ2-2	CASSLRQQNTGELFF
TRBV18	TRBJ2-5	CASSLYTSGEETQYF
TRBV5-1	TRBJ2-7	CASSPTGASSGEQYF
TRBV7-3	TRBJ2-5	CASSPRDRGATQYF
TRBV11-2	TRBJ1-4	CASSPAGGAGKLFF
TRBV6-6	TRBJ2-5	CASSYYRLVKETQYF
TRBV11-1	TRBJ2-1	CASSLGQGYNEQFF
TRBV4-1	TRBJ2-5	CASSQVSQETQYF
TRBV6-6	TRBJ1-1	CASTQKQGGDTEAFF
TRBV12-3/TRBV12-4	TRBJ2-5	CASSPASVQYF
TRBV7-2	TRBJ1-6	CASSSRTGMSSPLHF
TRBV19	TRBJ2-5	CASSKGLRYQETQYF
TRBV28	TRBJ1-2	CASSLTGEYGYTF
TRBV29-1	TRBJ1-2	CSVAAATGGSNYGYTF
TRBV4-1	TRBJ1-3	CASSQERVSGNTIYF
TRBV3-1/TRBV3-2	TRBJ1-6	CASSRQDNSPLHF
TRBV6-5	TRBJ2-4	CASHPRGANIQYF